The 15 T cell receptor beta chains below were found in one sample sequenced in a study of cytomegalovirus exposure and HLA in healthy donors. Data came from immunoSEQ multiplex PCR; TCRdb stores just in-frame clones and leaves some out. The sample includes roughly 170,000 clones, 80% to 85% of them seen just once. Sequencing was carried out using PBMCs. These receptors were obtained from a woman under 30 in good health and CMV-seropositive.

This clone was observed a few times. The CDR3 DNA reads TGTGCCAGCAGCCAAGAAGGTGGTTCAGGTCAGCCCCAGCATTTT. Translated: CASSQEGGSGQPQHF. The chain is built from TRBV4-2 and TRBJ1-5; D unclear. V lost 0 bases and J lost 6, with 12 bases in between. The CDR3 extends over 15 amino acids. CDR1 is LGHNA, CDR2 YNFKEQ, per germline.

CDR3 nucleotide sequence: TGTGCCAGCAGTTACGTCCTCGGTGAAAAACTGTTTTTT. It yields the protein CASSYVLGEKLFF. The chain has TRBV6-5 and TRBJ1-4; D call uncertain. CDR1 is MNHEY, CDR2 SVGAGI, per germline. The V end was cut by 2 bases, the J end by 7 bases, with 8 bases between. The CDR3 extends over 13 amino acids.

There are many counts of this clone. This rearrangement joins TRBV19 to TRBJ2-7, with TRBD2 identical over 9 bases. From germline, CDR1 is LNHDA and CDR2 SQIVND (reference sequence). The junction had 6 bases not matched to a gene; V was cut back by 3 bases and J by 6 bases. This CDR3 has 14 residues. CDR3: CASSIGRTSAEQYF. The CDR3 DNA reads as TGTGCCAGTAGTATCGGCAGGACTAGCGCCGAGCAGTACTTC.

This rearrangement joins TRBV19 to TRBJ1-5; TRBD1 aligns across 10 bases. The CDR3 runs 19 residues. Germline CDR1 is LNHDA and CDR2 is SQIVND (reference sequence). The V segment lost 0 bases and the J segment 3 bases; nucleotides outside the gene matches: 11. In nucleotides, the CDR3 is TGTGCCAGTAGTATAGATAGGGTAGGGACAGGGGCGTTCAATCAGCCCCAGCATTTT. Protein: CASSIDRVGTGAFNQPQHF.

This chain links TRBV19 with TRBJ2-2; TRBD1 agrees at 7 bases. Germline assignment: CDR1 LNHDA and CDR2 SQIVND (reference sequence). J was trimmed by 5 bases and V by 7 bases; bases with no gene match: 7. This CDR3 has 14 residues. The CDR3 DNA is TGTGCCAGTATTGAGGGGGCTGGGACCGGGGAGCTGTTTTTT. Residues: CASIEGAGTGELFF. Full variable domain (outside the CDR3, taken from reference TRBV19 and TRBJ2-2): DGGITQSPKYLFRKEGQNVTLSCEQNLNHDAMYWYRQDPGQGLRLIYYSQIVNDFQKGDIAEGYSVSREKKESFPLTVTSAQKNPTAFYLCASIEGAGTGELFFGEGSRLTVL.

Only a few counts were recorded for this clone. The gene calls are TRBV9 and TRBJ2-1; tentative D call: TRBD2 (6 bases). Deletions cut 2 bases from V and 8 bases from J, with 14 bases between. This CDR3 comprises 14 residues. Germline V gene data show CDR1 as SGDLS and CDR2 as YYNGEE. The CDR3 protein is CASSVAGSRYEQFF. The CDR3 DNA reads TGTGCCAGCAGCGTGGCGGGAAGCCGGTATGAGCAGTTCTTC.

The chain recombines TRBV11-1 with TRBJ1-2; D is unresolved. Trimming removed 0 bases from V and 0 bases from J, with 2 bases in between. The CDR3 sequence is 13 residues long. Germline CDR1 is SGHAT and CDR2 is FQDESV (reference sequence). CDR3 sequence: CASSLAANYGYTF. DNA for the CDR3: TGTGCCAGCAGCTTAGCCGCTAACTATGGCTACACCTTC.

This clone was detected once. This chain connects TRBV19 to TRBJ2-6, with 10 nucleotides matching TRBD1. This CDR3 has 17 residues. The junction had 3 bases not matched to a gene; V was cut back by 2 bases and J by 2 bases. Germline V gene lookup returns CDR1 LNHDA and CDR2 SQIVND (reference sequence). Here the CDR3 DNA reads TGTGCCAGTAGTATACGGGACAGGGGTGCTGGGGCCAACGTCCTGACTTTC. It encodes CASSIRDRGAGANVLTF.

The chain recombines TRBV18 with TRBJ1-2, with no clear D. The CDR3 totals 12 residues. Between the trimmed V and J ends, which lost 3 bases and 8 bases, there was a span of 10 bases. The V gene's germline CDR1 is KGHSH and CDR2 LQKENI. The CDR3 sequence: CASSPRAGGYTF. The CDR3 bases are TGTGCCAGCTCACCTCGGGCGGGAGGCTACACCTTC.

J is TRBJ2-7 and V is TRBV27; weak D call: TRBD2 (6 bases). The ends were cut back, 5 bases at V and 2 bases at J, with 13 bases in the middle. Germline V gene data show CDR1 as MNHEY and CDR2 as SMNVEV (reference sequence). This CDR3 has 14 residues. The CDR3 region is CASSTAAGTYEQYF. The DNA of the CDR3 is TGTGCCAGCAGTACTGCGGCGGGAACCTACGAGCAGTACTTC.

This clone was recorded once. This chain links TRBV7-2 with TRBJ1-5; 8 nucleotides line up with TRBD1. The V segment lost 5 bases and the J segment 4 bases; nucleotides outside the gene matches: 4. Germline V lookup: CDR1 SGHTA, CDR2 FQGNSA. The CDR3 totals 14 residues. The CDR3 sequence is CASSPRTGNQPQHF. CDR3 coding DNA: TGTGCCAGCAGCCCAAGGACAGGGAATCAGCCCCAGCATTTT.

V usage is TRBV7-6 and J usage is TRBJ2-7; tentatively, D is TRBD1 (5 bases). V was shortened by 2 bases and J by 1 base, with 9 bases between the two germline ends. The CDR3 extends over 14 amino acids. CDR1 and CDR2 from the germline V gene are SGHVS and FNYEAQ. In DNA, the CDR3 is TGTGCCAGCAGCTTAATAGGGGAATCCTACGAGCAGTACTTC. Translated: CASSLIGESYEQYF.

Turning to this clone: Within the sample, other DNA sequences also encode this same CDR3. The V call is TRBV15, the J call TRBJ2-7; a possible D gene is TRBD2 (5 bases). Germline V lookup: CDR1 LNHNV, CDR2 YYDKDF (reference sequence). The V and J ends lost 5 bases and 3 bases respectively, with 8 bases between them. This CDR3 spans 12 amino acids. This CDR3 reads CATSPRGYEQYF. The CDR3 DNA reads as TGTGCCACCAGCCCCCGGGGCTACGAGCAGTACTTC.

Written as DNA, the CDR3 is TGTGCCAGCAGCCCAGCGGCCGGGGAGCTGTTTTTT. Encoded protein: CASSPAAGELFF. The V and J genes are TRBV7-9 and TRBJ2-2; D is possibly TRBD2 (5 bases). This CDR3 has 12 amino acids. The V end lost 5 bases, the J end lost 6 bases, and 7 bases lay between the germline ends. CDR1 SEHNR and CDR2 FQNEAQ come from the germline V gene (reference sequence).

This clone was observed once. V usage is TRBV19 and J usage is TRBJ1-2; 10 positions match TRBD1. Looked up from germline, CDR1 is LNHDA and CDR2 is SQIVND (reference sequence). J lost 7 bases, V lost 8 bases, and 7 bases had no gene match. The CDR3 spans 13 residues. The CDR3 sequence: CASHPGQGSGYTF. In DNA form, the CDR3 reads TGTGCCAGTCATCCGGGACAGGGGTCTGGCTACACCTTC.